The 25 T cell receptor beta chains below come from one sample, sequenced in a study of T cell responses to AZD1222 COVID-19 vaccine. Clones were sequenced by immunoSEQ multiplex PCR, and TCRdb holds only the in-frame ones, with some missing. The table has roughly 120,000 clones, 65% to 90% seen once. Sample: peripheral blood, taken on day 0 of AZD1222 vaccination. The receptors shown here come from an adult in good health.

The gene calls are TRBV9 and TRBJ1-1; D ambiguous. The length of the CDR3 is 14 residues. CDR1 SGDLS and CDR2 YYNGEE come from the germline V gene. The V end lost 0 bases, the J end lost 5 bases, and 11 bases lay between the germline ends. CDR3 in amino acids: CASSVALGQTEAFF. CDR3 sequence (DNA): TGTGCCAGCAGCGTAGCTCTAGGGCAAACTGAAGCTTTCTTT. Full variable domain (rest looked up from reference TRBV9 and TRBJ1-1): DSGVTQTPKHLITATGQRVTLRCSPRSGDLSVYWYQQSLDQGLQFLIQYYNGEERAKGNILERFSAQQFPDLHSELNLSSLELGDSALYFCASSVALGQTEAFFGQGTRLTVV.

The rearrangement links TRBV11-2 to TRBJ2-3, with 11 bases aligning to TRBD2. The CDR3 consists of 15 residues. J lost 6 bases, V lost 5 bases, and 7 bases had no gene match. CDR1 SGHAT and CDR2 FQNNGV come from the germline V gene. The CDR3 is CASSPTSGGGDTQYF. The CDR3 DNA follows: TGTGCCAGCAGCCCCACTAGCGGGGGTGGGGATACGCAGTATTTT.

CDR3 in amino acids: CASAQQGGYSNQPQHF. The CDR3 DNA reads as TGTGCCAGCGCCCAACAGGGGGGGTATAGCAATCAGCCCCAGCATTTT. The chain carries TRBV28 and TRBJ1-5; 8 positions agree with TRBD1. The CDR3 sequence is 16 residues long. V lost 8 bases to trimming and J lost 0 bases; unmatched junction nucleotides: 9. Germline V CDR1 and CDR2: MDHEN, SYDVKM.

The rearrangement uses TRBV6-5 and TRBJ1-2, with D uncertain. CDR1 is MNHEY, CDR2 SVGAGI, per germline. This CDR3 spans 14 amino acids. With 7 bases removed from V and 7 bases from J, the gap between germline ends came to 19 bases. CDR3 amino acids: CASTGREGYSGYTF. The CDR3 DNA reads TGTGCCAGCACTGGGAGGGAGGGTTATAGTGGCTACACCTTC.

The chain recombines TRBV19 with TRBJ2-3; TRBD2 might be the D (5 bases). This CDR3 is built from 14 residues. The V gene lost 5 bases and the J gene lost 4 bases, with 13 bases spanning the gap. Germline assignment: CDR1 LNHDA and CDR2 SQIVND (reference sequence). CDR3 sequence reads: CASSPTGVADTQYF. The CDR3 nucleotides are TGTGCCAGTAGTCCGACCGGGGTCGCAGATACGCAGTATTTT.

The chain joins TRBV28 to TRBJ2-1; 8 nucleotides line up with TRBD2. V shed 6 bases and J 8 bases; nucleotides not matched to a gene: 6. Germline V gene data show CDR1 as MDHEN and CDR2 as SYDVKM. This CDR3 has 13 amino acids. The CDR3 coding sequence is TGTGCCAGCAGGGGAGCGGGGGCTTATGAGCAGTTCTTC. It specifies CASRGAGAYEQFF.

Here the CDR3 reads CAWSVYLSGQGGEQYF. The CDR3 DNA reads TGTGCCTGGAGTGTATATTTGTCTGGACAGGGAGGAGAGCAGTACTTC. The chain couples TRBV30 to TRBJ2-7; 8 bases are shared with TRBD1. Looked up from germline, CDR1 is GTSNPN and CDR2 is SVGIG (reference sequence). The CDR3 is 16 amino acids. V lost 0 bases to trimming and J lost 7 bases; unmatched junction nucleotides: 14.

This clone was recorded only once. As DNA, the CDR3 is TGCAGCGTTGTGGCCCCCATGAACACTGAAGCTTTCTTT. This codes for CSVVAPMNTEAFF. The genes are TRBV29-1 and TRBJ1-1; D remains ambiguous. Trimming removed 4 bases at V and 0 bases at J, with 9 bases between. This CDR3 has 13 amino acids. CDR1 and CDR2 from the germline V gene are SQVTM and ANQGSEA.

This clone came up a few times. This chain joins TRBV11-2 and TRBJ2-7; 13 bases fit TRBD2. Germline CDR1 SGHAT, CDR2 FQNNGV. CDR3 length: 15 amino acids. V shed 5 bases and J 7 bases; nucleotides not matched to a gene: 8. The CDR3 sequence: CASSPPGLAGREQYF. In DNA form, the CDR3 reads TGTGCCAGCAGCCCGCCGGGACTAGCGGGGAGGGAGCAGTACTTC. The complete variable domain, with remaining parts taken from reference TRBV11-2 and TRBJ2-7, reads EAGVAQSPRYKIIEKRQSVAFWCNPISGHATLYWYQQILGQGPKLLIQFQNNGVVDDSQLPKDRFSAERLKGVDSTLKIQPAKLEDSAVYLCASSPPGLAGREQYFGPGTRLTVT.

The V gene is TRBV7-3, the J gene TRBJ2-1; 7 bases match TRBD2. The CDR3 is made up of 14 amino acids. Germline CDR1 reads SGHTA; CDR2 reads FQGTGA. The V and J ends lost 3 bases and 2 bases, in that order; junction bases with no gene match: 1. The CDR3 here is CASSLGGTYNEQFF. The CDR3, as DNA: TGTGCCAGCAGCTTGGGGGGGACCTACAATGAGCAGTTCTTC.

The sample holds a few counts of this clone. The sample holds other DNA sequences that translate to the same CDR3. The chain has TRBV7-9 and TRBJ2-7; D gene unclear. The CDR3 totals 11 residues. The germline V gene has CDR1 SEHNR and CDR2 FQNEAQ (reference sequence). The V gene lost 5 bases and the J gene lost 0 bases, with 2 bases spanning the gap. CDR3 loop: CASSPSYEQYF. DNA of the CDR3: TGTGCCAGCAGCCCCTCCTACGAGCAGTACTTC.

The chain combines TRBV5-6 with TRBJ1-1; D is unresolved. CDR1 and CDR2 (germline): SGHDT, YYEEEE. Trimming removed 4 bases from V and 2 bases from J, with 15 bases in between. The CDR3 is 15 residues long. The CDR3 nucleotides are TGTGCCAGCAGCCCGCTCCGGGGAGGAAACACTGAAGCTTTCTTT. It codes for CASSPLRGGNTEAFF. Full variable domain (missing parts from reference TRBV5-6 and TRBJ1-1): DAGVTQSPTHLIKTRGQQVTLRCSPKSGHDTVSWYQQALGQGPQFIFQYYEEEERQRGNFPDRFSGHQFPNYSSELNVNALLLGDSALYLCASSPLRGGNTEAFFGQGTRLTVV.

The chain joins TRBV7-2 to TRBJ2-3; TRBD1 matches 12 bases. The CDR3 consists of 14 residues. Germline V gene lookup returns CDR1 SGHTA and CDR2 FQGNSA. Trimming cost V 3 bases and J 6 bases; bases outside gene matches: 1. CDR3 in amino acids: CASSFGTGGDTQYF. In DNA, the CDR3 is TGTGCCAGCAGCTTCGGGACAGGGGGCGATACGCAGTATTTT.

This clone showed up just once. The chain joins TRBV19 to TRBJ2-7; weak D call: TRBD2 (5 bases). V was pared by 6 bases and J by 2 bases, with 14 bases between. The CDR3 contains 14 residues. Germline CDR1 reads LNHDA; CDR2 reads SQIVND (reference sequence). CDR3 loop: CASSLAGKAYEQYF. CDR3 sequence (DNA): TGTGCCAGTAGCTTGGCCGGGAAGGCCTACGAGCAGTACTTC. The variable domain in full, with the rest retrieved from reference TRBV19 and TRBJ2-7, is DGGITQSPKYLFRKEGQNVTLSCEQNLNHDAMYWYRQDPGQGLRLIYYSQIVNDFQKGDIAEGYSVSREKKESFPLTVTSAQKNPTAFYLCASSLAGKAYEQYFGPGTRLTVT.

The chain carries TRBV27 and TRBJ1-6; TRBD1 aligns across 7 bases. The CDR3 sequence is 16 residues long. Germline CDR1 is MNHEY and CDR2 is SMNVEV (reference sequence). V dropped 5 bases and J dropped 3; count of bases not matched to a gene: 7. CDR3 region: CASSRQGGVYNSPLHF. The CDR3 DNA reads TGTGCCAGCAGTAGACAGGGAGGGGTCTATAATTCACCCCTCCACTTT.

The chain couples TRBV28 to TRBJ1-2; TRBD1 might be the D (6 bases). The CDR3 totals 14 residues. The germline gives CDR1 MDHEN, CDR2 SYDVKM. V lost 2 bases to trimming and J lost 5 bases, with 12 bases between them. CDR3 amino acids: CASSLPGEGYGYTF. CDR3 DNA: TGTGCCAGCAGTTTACCAGGGGAGGGATATGGCTACACCTTC.

The rearrangement uses TRBV11-2 and TRBJ2-7, with a weak D call TRBD1 (6 bases). The CDR3 runs 14 residues. The germline CDR1 and CDR2 sequences are SGHAT and FQNNGV. Trimming removed 1 base from V and 2 bases from J, with 9 bases in between. CDR3 loop: CASSLGQATYEQYF. DNA for the CDR3: TGTGCCAGCAGCTTAGGACAGGCTACCTACGAGCAGTACTTC.

The V gene is TRBV6-2 or TRBV6-3, the J gene TRBJ1-5; D call uncertain. V was clipped by 1 base and J by 4 bases, with 8 bases between them. Germline V gene data show CDR1 as MNHEY and CDR2 as SVGEGT. The CDR3 is 14 amino acids. The CDR3 DNA is TGTGCCAGCAGTTACTTCGGAGAGAATCAGCCCCAGCATTTT. Translation: CASSYFGENQPQHF.

The J gene is TRBJ2-7, the V gene TRBV7-2; 9 bases are shared with TRBD1. Trimming at V came to 7 bases and at J to 5 bases, leaving 12 bases not matched to a gene. CDR3 length: 15 amino acids. Looked up from germline, CDR1 is SGHTA and CDR2 is FQGNSA. The CDR3 is CASIPTGTGFHEQYF. The DNA for the CDR3 is TGTGCCAGCATCCCCACCGGGACAGGGTTCCACGAGCAGTACTTC.

The rearrangement uses TRBV12-3 or TRBV12-4 and TRBJ2-7; D possibly corresponds to TRBD1 (5 bases). The CDR3 is 12 amino acids. V was pared by 6 bases and J by 0 bases, with 6 bases between. In DNA form, the CDR3 reads TGTGCCAGCAGGGACAACTCCTACGAGCAGTACTTC. Protein product: CASRDNSYEQYF.

This rearrangement joins TRBV3-1 (or the pseudogene TRBV3-2) to TRBJ2-1; 9 bases fit TRBD2. V lost 2 bases, J lost 5 bases, and 4 bases stayed unmatched. The CDR3 contains 15 residues. Germline-derived CDR1 and CDR2 are LGHDT and YNNKEL (reference sequence). The chain's CDR3 is CASSQTLAGNNEQFF. DNA of the CDR3: TGTGCCAGCAGCCAAACACTAGCGGGTAACAATGAGCAGTTCTTC.

In DNA form, the CDR3 reads TGTGCCAGCAGTGAATTTGGATTTGGACGCCGCTCTGGAAACACCATATATTTT. It is translated as CASSEFGFGRRSGNTIYF. V gene TRBV6-1 combines with J gene TRBJ1-3; no reliable D call. Trimming took off 2 bases at V and 0 bases at J, with 17 bases between the two ends. Germline V lookup: CDR1 MNHNS, CDR2 SASEGT. The CDR3 runs to 18 residues.

V gene TRBV4-3 combines with J gene TRBJ1-4; a weak D match, TRBD1 (5 bases). The CDR3 extends over 17 amino acids. In germline, CDR1 is LGHNA, CDR2 YSLEER. V was clipped by 2 bases and J by 8 bases, with 21 bases between them. The CDR3 DNA follows: TGCGCCAGCAGCCAAAGTCCCCGCACAGGATGGAACGAAAAACTGTTTTTT. Translated: CASSQSPRTGWNEKLFF.

V usage is TRBV6-2 or TRBV6-3 and J usage is TRBJ1-2; D perhaps matches TRBD1 (5 bases). The germline gives CDR1 MNHEY, CDR2 SVGEGT. The V end lost 2 bases, the J end lost 3 bases, and 7 bases lay between the germline ends. This CDR3 is 13 amino acids long. The chain's CDR3 is CASSYGGDYGYTF. CDR3 nucleotide sequence: TGTGCCAGCAGTTACGGGGGGGACTATGGCTACACCTTC.

The chain combines TRBV27 with TRBJ2-7, with 9 bases aligning to TRBD2. Germline V lookup: CDR1 MNHEY, CDR2 SMNVEV (reference sequence). The V gene end was trimmed by 2 bases and the J gene end by 2 bases; junction bases not matched to a gene: 7. This CDR3 has 16 amino acids. DNA of the CDR3: TGTGCCAGCAGTTTAGGGCTAGCGGGGATAGCCTACGAGCAGTACTTC. Its translation is CASSLGLAGIAYEQYF.